A selection of T cell receptor beta chains follows, all from one sample in a study of beta chain features in type 1 diabetes. Assay used: immunoSEQ multiplex PCR; TCRdb lists only in-frame clones, some missing. The sample gives roughly 380,000 clones, about 20% of which show up once; 0.035% to 0.05% is in the top ten. Material: naive CD4+ T cells from blood. Receptors were obtained from a woman between 18 and 29 years old in good health. The CDR3 runs from the conserved cysteine through the conserved F or W. A D gene is named only where the DNA matches it firmly. Part of the rows lack a size; the others show once, few, many or a class for expanded clones.

size,V,D,J,DNA,CDR3
-,TRBV4-3,TRBD1,TRBJ1-2,TGCGCCAGCAGCCAAGATATGCAGGGGGCCCGGTATGGCTACACCTTC,CASSQDMQGARYGYTF
few,TRBV29-1,-,TRBJ2-3,TGCAGCGTTGTTGGCGGCCTATCAACAGATACGCAGTATTTT,CSVVGGLSTDTQYF
few,TRBV4-1,-,TRBJ2-1,TGCGCCAGCAGCTCCCCGGCACGCGGGACTCAGCAGTTCTTC,CASSSPARGTQQFF
-,TRBV18,-,TRBJ1-2,TGTGCCAGCTCACCCCTCGGCCAGGGAGGGACTAACTATGGCTACACCTTC,CASSPLGQGGTNYGYTF
-,TRBV5-1,-,TRBJ2-5,TGCGCCAGCGTAGGCGGCAATCAAGAGACCCAGTACTTC,CASVGGNQETQYF
-,TRBV6-6,TRBD1,TRBJ1-4,TGTGCCAGCAGTTACTCGGGACAGGGCTCTAATGAAAAACTGTTTTTT,CASSYSGQGSNEKLFF
-,TRBV2,TRBD1,TRBJ1-4,TGTGCCAGCGGTGACAGGGCTGGTGAAAAACTGTTTTTT,CASGDRAGEKLFF
-,TRBV7-8,TRBD2,TRBJ2-7,TGTGCCAGCAGCTTTACTAGCGGGAGGAACGAGCAGTACTTC,CASSFTSGRNEQYF
-,TRBV18,-,TRBJ2-5,TGTGCCAGCTCAACCCGGGGAGCCCAAGAGACCCAGTACTTC,CASSTRGAQETQYF
-,TRBV4-1,TRBD1,TRBJ2-7,TGCGCCAGCAGCCCACAGGGGCCTAACTACGAGCAGTACTTC,CASSPQGPNYEQYF
few,TRBV30,-,TRBJ2-1,TGTGCCTGGAGTGATGGACTGCCAGGTTACAATGAGCAGTTCTTC,CAWSDGLPGYNEQFF
-,TRBV5-4,-,TRBJ2-5,TGTGCCAGCAGCTTTACGGGGGTCCAAGAGACCCAGTACTTC,CASSFTGVQETQYF
-,TRBV7-8,-,TRBJ1-2,TGTGCCAGCAGCTTAGGGGGAGGTGGCTACACCTTC,CASSLGGGGYTF
few,TRBV19,-,TRBJ2-3,TGTGCCAGTAGTGCCGCGGATACGCAGTATTTT,CASSAADTQYF
few,TRBV30,-,TRBJ2-7,TGTGCCTGGAGTGTAGGCGGGGCCGCCTACGAGCAGTACTTC,CAWSVGGAAYEQYF
few,TRBV6-1,-,TRBJ2-3,TGTGCCAGCGCGGACAGCCAAAGCACAGATACGCAGTATTTT,CASADSQSTDTQYF
few,TRBV7-2,TRBD1,TRBJ1-2,TGTGCCAGCAGCTTGGGGACAGTTAACTATGGCTACACCTTC,CASSLGTVNYGYTF
few,TRBV6-5,TRBD1,TRBJ1-6,TGTGCCAGCAAGGACAGGGGGCGAAATTCACCCCTCCACTTT,CASKDRGRNSPLHF
few,TRBV30,TRBD1,TRBJ1-1,TGTGCCTGGAGCAGGGGGCACACTGAAGCTTTCTTT,CAWSRGHTEAFF
-,TRBV20-1,-,TRBJ2-3,TGCAGTGCTAGTGTCGCAGATACGCAGTATTTT,CSASVADTQYF
few,TRBV30,-,TRBJ1-1,TGTGCCTGGAGTGTACAAACTGAAGCTTTCTTT,CAWSVQTEAFF
-,TRBV5-1,TRBD1,TRBJ1-1,TGCGCCAGCAGCCCGAATCCCGGGACAGCTGAAGCTTTCTTT,CASSPNPGTAEAFF
-,TRBV4-1,TRBD1,TRBJ1-3,TGCGCCAGCAGCGATCCGACAGGGTCTGGAAACACCATATATTTT,CASSDPTGSGNTIYF
-,TRBV19,TRBD1,TRBJ1-5,TGTGCCAGTAGTCCACGACAGGGTATAAGCAATCAGCCCCAGCATTTT,CASSPRQGISNQPQHF
-,TRBV6-5,-,TRBJ1-2,TGTGCCAGCAGTTACTCGGTGCAACTTAACTATGGCTACACCTTC,CASSYSVQLNYGYTF
-,TRBV9,-,TRBJ2-3,TGTGCCAGCAGCGTAGATCAACACCGGCGGGATACGCAGTATTTT,CASSVDQHRRDTQYF
-,TRBV14,-,TRBJ2-3,TGTGCCAGCAGCCAAGCCTCCTCCGGGACTCCCTACACAGATACGCAGTATTTT,CASSQASSGTPYTDTQYF
-,TRBV4-1,TRBD2,TRBJ2-1,TGCGCCAGCAGCCAAGATGGGATAGCGGGAGTGATAGTTCGGGAGCAGTTCTTC,CASSQDGIAGVIVREQFF
few,TRBV2,-,TRBJ1-2,TGTGCCAGCAGTGAGCGTAACTATGGCTACACCTTC,CASSERNYGYTF
-,TRBV7-3,TRBD2,TRBJ2-1,TGTGCCAGCAGCCCTACCACGACTAGCGGGGGGGCTGGAGAGCAGTTCTTC,CASSPTTTSGGAGEQFF
-,TRBV7-2,-,TRBJ2-7,TGTGCCAGCAGCCCACAGGCGGGATTAGACTACGAGCAGTACTTC,CASSPQAGLDYEQYF
few,TRBV4-1,TRBD1,TRBJ1-4,TGCGCCAGCAGCCAAGGAATACAGGGGAGAACTAATGAAAAACTGTTTTTT,CASSQGIQGRTNEKLFF
few,TRBV5-1,TRBD1,TRBJ2-4,TGCGCCAGCAGCGGCCGGACAGGGGAAAACATTCAGTACTTC,CASSGRTGENIQYF
few,TRBV6-6,-,TRBJ2-3,TGTGCCAGCAGTCAGGGGAGAGATACGCAGTATTTT,CASSQGRDTQYF